These 8 T cell receptor beta chains came from one sample sequenced in a study of T cells in Graves' hyperthyroidism and ophthalmopathy. Amplification targeted TCR beta CDR3 regions from RNA transcripts. The study used the HTBI primer set for a first-round RT-PCR of the TCR CDR3. Via MiXCR, TCRdb re-called the multiplex PCR reads, giving one row per CDR3 protein. This sample yields over 700,000 distinct CDR3 sequences, of which roughly 32% are seen a single time; around 30% belongs to the top ten. Sequencing input: blood. The receptor source for this set is a woman aged 40 to 50 with Graves' hyperthyroidism.

In this sample, this clonotype turned up many times. The chain has TRBV29-1 and TRBJ1-1; D not certain. The CDR3 covers 12 residues. The germline V and J ends were trimmed by 2 bases and 4 bases, with 8 bases remaining between them. CDR1 is SQVTM and CDR2 is ANQGSEA in the germline V gene. DNA of the CDR3: TGCAGCGTTGAATTAGGGATCACTGAAGCTTTCTTT. It yields the protein CSVELGITEAFF.

This clonotype was counted many times. J is TRBJ2-2 and V is TRBV24-1; no clear D. This CDR3 region has 14 residues. Germline assignment: CDR1 KGHDR and CDR2 SFDVKD. With 3 bases removed from V and 6 bases from J, the gap between germline ends came to 10 bases. CDR3 nucleotides: TGTGCCACCAGTGATCCCCCCTCGCCCGGGGAGCTGTTTTTT. Protein sequence: CATSDPPSPGELFF.

V gene TRBV24-1 combines with J gene TRBJ1-2; 8 bases are a match to TRBD1. CDR1 and CDR2 from the germline V gene are KGHDR and SFDVKD. The CDR3 has 14 amino acids. The J segment lost 6 bases and the V segment lost 4 bases, leaving 6 bases of the junction unmatched. The CDR3 is CATSEAGGRDGYTF. Written as DNA, the CDR3 is TGTGCCACCAGTGAGGCAGGGGGCCGGGATGGCTACACCTTC.

The table lists this clonotype with many counts. The chain recombines TRBV19 with TRBJ1-4, with a possible D match to TRBD1 (6 bases). Germline CDR1 is LNHDA and CDR2 is SQIVND (reference sequence). This CDR3 is 15 amino acids long. V lost 6 bases to trimming and J lost 5 bases, with 16 bases between them. As DNA, the CDR3 is TGTGCCAGTAGGCCAACCGGACAGACAAATGAAAAACTGTTTTTT. Its protein product is CASRPTGQTNEKLFF.

In the case of this clonotype: A much larger clone is a single base away; this may be a read error. The DNA is left out, because the CDR3 cannot be placed on it with certainty; the CDR3 is given as TCRdb lists it. This CDR3 is CASSYSWGTGAYERYF. J is TRBJ2-7 and V is TRBV6-5. With termini counted, the CDR3 has 16 amino acids. CDR1 is MNHEY, CDR2 SVGAGI, per germline.

CDR3 amino acids: CASSSPWTRGAETQYF. In DNA form, the CDR3 reads TGTGCCAGCAGTTCACCTTGGACTAGGGGGGCAGAGACCCAGTACTTC. This chain joins TRBV12-3 or TRBV12-4 and TRBJ2-5; D perhaps matches TRBD2 (7 bases). CDR3 length: 16 amino acids. The V end was cut by 4 bases, the J end by 4 bases, with 19 bases between.

There are a few counts of this clonotype. The chain joins TRBV5-1 to TRBJ2-2, with D uncertain. The CDR3 covers 16 residues. V was shortened by 0 bases and J by 4 bases, with 13 bases between the two germline ends. In germline, CDR1 is SGHRS, CDR2 YFSETQ. CDR3 DNA sequence: TGCGCCAGCAGCTTGGATACTGGATGGGCCACCGGGGAGCTGTTTTTT. Its translation: CASSLDTGWATGELFF.

The chain couples TRBV7-2 to TRBJ1-2; possibly TRBD1 for D (6 bases). CDR3 length equals 14 residues. V was cut by 1 base and J by 13 bases, with 19 bases left in between. Germline assignment: CDR1 SGHTA and CDR2 FQGNSA. This CDR3 reads CASSLVTRGAGSTF. CDR3 DNA sequence: TGTGCCAGCAGCTTAGTGACTCGGGGGGCAGGGAGCACCTTC.